Relative to its sample, the clone carrying this T cell receptor beta chain is medium-sized (0.01 to 0.1%). Its antigen is unidentified. These data originate in a study of spatial heterogeneity in lung cancer. Germline V gene data show CDR1 as MDHEN and CDR2 as SYDVKM. CDR3 length equals 13 residues. Trimming removed 6 bases from V and 9 bases from J, with 15 bases in between. Stated time point: sample taken at primary tumor resection. TCRdb re-derived calls from the 5' RACE reads in MiXCR, one entry per CDR3 protein. The repertoire holds 13,000 or so distinct CDR3 sequences, 4.5% to 5.5% seen once, with roughly a quarter in the top ten. General study points: Expanded alpha and beta TCR counts within tumors tracked tumor mutation counts.

The receptor's source is a male donor with early-stage non-small cell lung cancer. The sample here was lung tumor tissue, taken at surgery. The chain has TRBV28 and TRBJ2-1, with D uncertain. The CDR3 sequence is CASSPPEWGEQFF. CDR3 bases: TGTGCCAGCAGCCCCCCCGAGTGGGGTGAGCAGTTCTTC.